The clone carrying this TCR beta chain was seen ten or more times. Its specificity is unknown. The unsorted libraries were produced from 2 million PBMCs held at -80 C. These data come from a study of neurological immune-mediated disorders. Findings and caveats of the study: The greatest TCR clonal expansion appeared in HTLV-1-associated myelopathy and the smallest, falling below healthy controls, in multiple sclerosis.

The CDR3 is 15 amino acids. The V and J ends lost 6 bases and 2 bases, in that order; junction bases with no gene match: 8. TCRdb reanalysed the 5' RACE reads using MiXCR and keeps one entry per CDR3 protein. The data contain about 76,000 distinct CDR3 sequences, about 15% of them seen just once; the ten biggest clones take up 15%. This chain uses TRBV12-3 or TRBV12-4 with TRBJ2-3; 7 bases align to TRBD2. The sample was PBMCs. This receptor was taken from a woman in her thirties or forties in good health. CDR3 nucleotide sequence: TGTGCCAGCAGACCCCGAGCGGGGAACACAGATACGCAGTATTTT. It specifies CASRPRAGNTDTQYF.